A selection of T cell receptor beta chains follows, all from one sample in a study of T cells in localized non-small cell lung cancer. Some clones are missing from TCRdb's copy, which holds only in-frame ones; the method was immunoSEQ multiplex PCR. The table shows about 51,000 clones, with 81% occurring only once. Here the sequenced sample was peripheral blood mononuclear cells, taken before any cancer treatment. The receptors were sampled from a man between 40 and 69 years old with stage III lung adenocarcinoma. The CDR3 runs from the conserved cysteine through the conserved F or W. The D gene is left open where the match is weak. A clone size is listed for some rows: how often the clone was seen (once, few, many), or a class if it is expanded.

TRBV11-2,TRBD1,TRBJ1-1,-,CASSLETGVGTEAFF,TGTGCCAGCAGCTTAGAAACAGGGGTCGGCACTGAAGCTTTCTTT
TRBV18,TRBD1,TRBJ1-2,-,CASSRDSQGRGYTF,TGTGCCAGCTCAAGGGACAGCCAAGGACGTGGCTACACCTTC
TRBV6-5,-,TRBJ2-7,-,CASSSQGSGSYEQYF,TGTGCCAGCAGCTCCCAGGGATCGGGGTCCTACGAGCAGTACTTC
TRBV6-6,-,TRBJ1-2,-,CASTAGGPSGYTF,TGTGCCAGCACCGCGGGGGGACCCTCTGGCTACACCTTC
TRBV19,TRBD1,TRBJ2-1,-,CASSIEGQSFNEQFF,TGTGCCAGTAGTATAGAGGGACAGTCTTTTAATGAGCAGTTCTTC
TRBV5-8,-,TRBJ2-3,-,CASSLGGLRDTQYF,TGTGCCAGCAGCTTGGGGGGTCTCAGGGATACGCAGTATTTT
TRBV19,TRBD2,TRBJ2-1,once,CASSYGGRGEQFF,TGTGCCAGTAGTTACGGGGGGAGGGGTGAGCAGTTCTTC
TRBV9,-,TRBJ1-1,-,CASSVGAGAGVTEAFF,TGTGCCAGCAGCGTAGGGGCAGGGGCAGGGGTCACTGAAGCTTTCTTT
TRBV6-6,TRBD1,TRBJ1-5,-,CASSATGASNQPQHF,TGTGCCAGCAGTGCCACAGGGGCCAGCAATCAGCCCCAGCATTTT
TRBV2,-,TRBJ2-7,-,CASSVSRQGPTYEQYF,TGTGCCAGCAGTGTATCCCGGCAGGGTCCCACCTACGAGCAGTACTTC
TRBV6-5,-,TRBJ2-3,-,CASSYGGHTQYF,TGTGCCAGCAGTTACGGGGGACATACGCAGTATTTT
TRBV29-1,-,TRBJ1-1,-,CSVEALGRTEAFF,TGCAGCGTTGAAGCATTAGGTAGGACTGAAGCTTTCTTT
TRBV11-2,-,TRBJ2-7,few,CASSLDTLRSYEQYF,TGTGCCAGCAGCTTAGATACACTAAGGTCGTACGAGCAGTACTTC
TRBV5-1,TRBD1,TRBJ2-5,-,CASSSTGGQETQYF,TGCGCCAGCAGCTCGACAGGGGGGCAAGAGACCCAGTACTTC
TRBV25-1,-,TRBJ2-5,-,CASSVGGLVGETQYF,TGTGCCAGCAGTGTTGGGGGGCTTGTAGGGGAGACCCAGTACTTC
TRBV7-8,-,TRBJ1-5,-,CASSLEVALQPQHF,TGTGCCAGCAGCTTAGAGGTGGCCCTTCAGCCCCAGCATTTT
TRBV10-3,TRBD2,TRBJ2-1,-,CAISESVSGGPNLWEQFF,TGTGCCATCAGTGAGTCAGTATCGGGGGGGCCCAATTTGTGGGAGCAGTTCTTC
TRBV7-2,TRBD2,TRBJ2-7,once,CASSLVSGADEQYF,TGTGCCAGCAGCTTAGTTAGCGGGGCGGACGAGCAGTACTTC
TRBV5-1,-,TRBJ2-5,-,CASSASGIQETQYF,TGCGCCAGCAGCGCCTCTGGTATCCAAGAGACCCAGTACTTC
TRBV4-2,-,TRBJ1-2,-,CASSQLKASRKTYGYTF,TGTGCCAGCAGCCAGCTGAAAGCAAGCAGAAAGACCTATGGCTACACCTTC
TRBV4-1,TRBD1,TRBJ1-2,-,CASSGGDRGLDGYTF,TGCGCCAGCAGTGGGGGGGACAGGGGGTTGGATGGCTACACCTTC
TRBV6-6,TRBD1,TRBJ2-5,-,CASSGDRGPQETQYF,TGTGCCAGCAGTGGGGACAGGGGGCCACAAGAGACCCAGTACTTC
TRBV11-2,-,TRBJ2-3,-,CASSLLGDSTDTQYF,TGTGCCAGCAGCTTACTAGGCGATAGCACAGATACGCAGTATTTT
TRBV9,TRBD1,TRBJ2-5,-,CASSARTGADQKETQYF,TGTGCCAGCAGCGCCCGGACAGGGGCGGATCAAAAAGAGACCCAGTACTTC
TRBV7-6,TRBD1,TRBJ1-2,-,CASSSRQGNYGYTF,TGTGCCAGCAGCTCTCGACAGGGAAACTATGGCTACACCTTC
TRBV7-9,TRBD2,TRBJ2-3,-,CASSLVAGGPDTQYF,TGTGCCAGCAGCTTAGTTGCGGGGGGGCCAGATACGCAGTATTTT
TRBV5-6,-,TRBJ2-3,-,CASSLITQASTDTQYF,TGTGCCAGCAGCTTAATCACCCAAGCTAGCACAGATACGCAGTATTTT
TRBV2,-,TRBJ1-1,few,CASSQGNTEAFF,TGTGCCAGCAGCCAGGGGAACACTGAAGCTTTCTTT
TRBV30,TRBD2,TRBJ2-5,-,CAWSAGSGAETQYF,TGTGCCTGGAGTGCGGGTAGCGGGGCAGAGACCCAGTACTTC
TRBV5-1,TRBD1,TRBJ2-2,-,CASSFIRTGDTGELFF,TGCGCCAGCAGCTTCATTCGCACAGGGGACACCGGGGAGCTGTTTTTT
TRBV4-1,TRBD1,TRBJ1-1,-,CASSQTTGTTEAFF,TGCGCCAGCAGCCAAACGACAGGGACCACTGAAGCTTTCTTT
TRBV6-1,TRBD1,TRBJ1-2,-,CASSEGDRPYGYTF,TGTGCCAGCAGTGAAGGGGACAGACCCTATGGCTACACCTTC
TRBV6-5,-,TRBJ1-6,-,CASSAGPYNSPLHF,TGTGCCAGCAGTGCGGGCCCCTATAATTCACCCCTCCACTTT
TRBV5-3,-,TRBJ1-1,-,CASSLGGLMSTEAFF,TGTGCCAGCAGCTTGGGTGGGTTGATGAGCACTGAAGCTTTCTTT
TRBV2,TRBD1,TRBJ1-1,-,CASRSGQGRLNTEAFF,TGTGCCAGCAGATCCGGACAGGGGAGGTTGAACACTGAAGCTTTCTTT
TRBV29-1,-,TRBJ2-3,few,CSVEGLIGDTQYF,TGCAGCGTTGAAGGTTTGATTGGAGATACGCAGTATTTT
TRBV5-1,TRBD1,TRBJ1-1,-,CASSPGTGNTEAFF,TGCGCCAGCAGCCCAGGGACAGGTAACACTGAAGCTTTCTTT
TRBV19,-,TRBJ2-7,-,CASSIRDGSYEQYF,TGTGCCAGTAGTATACGGGACGGTTCCTACGAGCAGTACTTC
TRBV27,-,TRBJ1-1,few,CASSFREQTEAFF,TGTGCCAGCAGTTTCCGGGAGCAAACTGAAGCTTTCTTT
TRBV7-3,-,TRBJ2-7,-,CASSQTGAHEQYF,TGTGCCAGCAGCCAGACAGGAGCCCACGAGCAGTACTTC
TRBV6-5,TRBD1,TRBJ2-1,-,CASRTGGQGGEQFF,TGTGCCAGCAGGACCGGAGGACAGGGTGGTGAGCAGTTCTTC
TRBV4-1,-,TRBJ1-5,few,CASSQGSNQPQHF,TGCGCCAGCAGCCAAGGAAGCAATCAGCCCCAGCATTTT
TRBV4-1,-,TRBJ2-5,few,CASSQDRASQETQYF,TGCGCCAGCAGCCAAGATAGGGCCTCCCAAGAGACCCAGTACTTC
TRBV7-2,TRBD2,TRBJ2-5,-,CASSLNPLAGGTQYF,TGTGCCAGCAGCTTAAACCCACTAGCGGGGGGGACCCAGTACTTC
TRBV28,-,TRBJ2-2,-,CASRRWDTGELFF,TGTGCCAGTCGAAGGTGGGACACCGGGGAGCTGTTTTTT
TRBV19,TRBD2,TRBJ2-1,-,CASRRLAGASYNEQFF,TGTGCCAGTAGGCGACTAGCGGGGGCCTCCTACAATGAGCAGTTCTTC
TRBV6-5,-,TRBJ2-5,-,CASSQSVPQYF,TGTGCCAGCAGCCAATCAGTTCCCCAGTACTTC
TRBV4-1,-,TRBJ2-7,-,CASSQDRGTNEQYF,TGCGCCAGCAGCCAAGATAGAGGGACAAACGAGCAGTACTTC
TRBV5-6,-,TRBJ2-7,once,CASSFGVSYEQYF,TGTGCCAGCAGCTTCGGGGTTTCCTACGAGCAGTACTTC
TRBV6-6,-,TRBJ1-2,-,CASRTRLGGNYGYTF,TGTGCCAGCAGAACGAGACTGGGGGGGAACTATGGCTACACCTTC
TRBV15,TRBD2,TRBJ2-1,-,CATSRPSGGLSYNEQFF,TGTGCCACCAGCAGGCCTAGCGGGGGCCTCTCCTACAATGAGCAGTTCTTC
TRBV10-3,TRBD1,TRBJ2-3,-,CASQGAGRDTQYF,TGTGCCAGCCAGGGGGCAGGGCGAGATACGCAGTATTTT
TRBV4-1,-,TRBJ2-3,-,CASSQVPRDRVTDTQYF,TGCGCCAGCAGCCAAGTCCCGCGAGACAGAGTCACAGATACGCAGTATTTT
TRBV6-5,-,TRBJ1-2,once,CASSYEQDYGYTF,TGTGCCAGCAGTTACGAACAGGACTATGGCTACACCTTC
TRBV5-6,TRBD2,TRBJ2-5,-,CASSLEEGLGGQETQYF,TGTGCCAGCAGCTTGGAGGAGGGGCTGGGGGGGCAAGAGACCCAGTACTTC